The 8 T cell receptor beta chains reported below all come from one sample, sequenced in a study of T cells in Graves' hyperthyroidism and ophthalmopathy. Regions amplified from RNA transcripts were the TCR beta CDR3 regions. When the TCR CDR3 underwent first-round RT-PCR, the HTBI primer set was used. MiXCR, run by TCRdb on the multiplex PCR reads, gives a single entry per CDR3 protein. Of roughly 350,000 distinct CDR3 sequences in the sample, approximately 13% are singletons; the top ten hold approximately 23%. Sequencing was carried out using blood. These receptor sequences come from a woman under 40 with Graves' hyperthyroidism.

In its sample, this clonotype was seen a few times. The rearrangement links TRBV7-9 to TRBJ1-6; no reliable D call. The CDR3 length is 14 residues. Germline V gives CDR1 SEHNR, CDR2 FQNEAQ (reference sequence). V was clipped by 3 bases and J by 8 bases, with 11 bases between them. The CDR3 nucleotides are TGTGCCAGCAGCTTGAAGAAGGAGGATTCACCCCTCCACTTT. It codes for CASSLKKEDSPLHF.

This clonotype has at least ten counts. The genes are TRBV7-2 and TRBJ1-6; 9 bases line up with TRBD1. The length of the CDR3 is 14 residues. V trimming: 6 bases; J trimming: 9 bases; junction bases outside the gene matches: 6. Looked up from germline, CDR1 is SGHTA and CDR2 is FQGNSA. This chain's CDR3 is CASRPGQGGSPLHF. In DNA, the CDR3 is TGTGCCAGCAGGCCGGGACAGGGAGGTTCACCCCTCCACTTT.

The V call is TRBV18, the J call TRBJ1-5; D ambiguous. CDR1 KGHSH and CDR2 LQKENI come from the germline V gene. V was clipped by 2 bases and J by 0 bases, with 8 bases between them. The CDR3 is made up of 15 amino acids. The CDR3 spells CASSPEQISNQPQHF. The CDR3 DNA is TGTGCCAGCTCACCAGAACAAATTAGCAATCAGCCCCAGCATTTT.

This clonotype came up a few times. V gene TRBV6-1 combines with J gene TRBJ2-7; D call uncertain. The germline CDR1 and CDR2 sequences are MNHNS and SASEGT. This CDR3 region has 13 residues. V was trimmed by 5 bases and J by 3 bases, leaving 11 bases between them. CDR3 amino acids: CASSQRINYEQYF. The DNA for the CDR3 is TGTGCCAGCAGTCAACGGATTAACTACGAGCAGTACTTC.

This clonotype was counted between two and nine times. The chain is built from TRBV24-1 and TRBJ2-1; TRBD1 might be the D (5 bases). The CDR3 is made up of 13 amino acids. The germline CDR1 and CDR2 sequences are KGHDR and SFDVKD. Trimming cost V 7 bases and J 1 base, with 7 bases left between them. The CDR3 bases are TGTGCCACCAGGGCAGGGTCCTACAATGAGCAGTTCTTC. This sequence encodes CATRAGSYNEQFF.

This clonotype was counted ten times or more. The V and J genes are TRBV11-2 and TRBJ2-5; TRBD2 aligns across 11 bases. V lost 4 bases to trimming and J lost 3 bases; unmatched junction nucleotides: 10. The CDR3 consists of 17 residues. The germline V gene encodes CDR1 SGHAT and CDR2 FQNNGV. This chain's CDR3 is CASSSIAGGALKETQYF. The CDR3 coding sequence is TGTGCCAGCAGCTCTATAGCGGGAGGGGCCCTAAAAGAGACCCAGTACTTC.

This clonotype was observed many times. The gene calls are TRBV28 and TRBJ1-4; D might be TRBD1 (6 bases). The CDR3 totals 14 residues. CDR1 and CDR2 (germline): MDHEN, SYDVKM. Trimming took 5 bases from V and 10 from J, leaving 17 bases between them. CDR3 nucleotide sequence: TGTGCCAGCAGTCTGCTGGGGGCGCCCGCAAAACTGTTTTTT. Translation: CASSLLGAPAKLFF.

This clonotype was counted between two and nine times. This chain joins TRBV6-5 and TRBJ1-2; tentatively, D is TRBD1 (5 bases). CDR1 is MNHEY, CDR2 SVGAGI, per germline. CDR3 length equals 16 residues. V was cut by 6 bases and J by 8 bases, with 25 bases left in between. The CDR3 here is CASSYTQSTLAGGYTF. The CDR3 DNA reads TGTGCCAGCAGCTACACACAATCGACCCTAGCAGGGGGCTACACCTTC.